This T cell receptor beta chain originates from a study of identical twins. Findings and limits, study-wide: Analyses based on zero insertions could be partly confounded by invariant MAIT and iNKT cells. Out-of-frame TCR alpha sharing in monozygotic twins exceeded recombination model predictions.

Details on this clonotype: What it binds is unknown.

TCRdb fed the 5' RACE reads into MiXCR, producing one record per CDR3 protein. The sample carries around 95,000 distinct CDR3 sequences, about 6.1% recorded once. The V and J ends lost 3 bases and 0 bases respectively, with 13 bases between them. Per the germline V gene, CDR1 is SGDLS and CDR2 is YYNGEE. The CDR3 spans 16 residues. The sequence derives from a woman in her fifties or sixties in good health. V usage is TRBV9 and J usage is TRBJ2-1; no definite D call. The specimen was memory T cells sorted from blood. The DNA for the CDR3 is TGTGCCAGCAGCGGACATAGTGGGTTCTCCTACAATGAGCAGTTCTTC. Amino acid sequence: CASSGHSGFSYNEQFF.